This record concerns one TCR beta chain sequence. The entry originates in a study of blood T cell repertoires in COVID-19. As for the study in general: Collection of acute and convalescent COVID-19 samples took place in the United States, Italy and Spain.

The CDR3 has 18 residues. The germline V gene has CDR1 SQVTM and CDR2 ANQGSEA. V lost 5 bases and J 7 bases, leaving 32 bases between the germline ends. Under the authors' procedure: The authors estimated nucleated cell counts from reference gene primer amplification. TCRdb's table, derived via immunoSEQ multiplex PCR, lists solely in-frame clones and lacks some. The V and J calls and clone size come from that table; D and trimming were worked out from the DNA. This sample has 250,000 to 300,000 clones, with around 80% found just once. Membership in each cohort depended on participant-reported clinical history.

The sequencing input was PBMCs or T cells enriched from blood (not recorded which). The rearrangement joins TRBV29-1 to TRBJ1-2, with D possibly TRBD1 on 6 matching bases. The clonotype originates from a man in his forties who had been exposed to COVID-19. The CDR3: CSVSISSTTVGGRGGYTF. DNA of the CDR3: TGCAGCGTTAGCATTTCGAGCACGACGGTCGGGGGGCGCGGTGGCTACACCTTC.